What follows are 13 T cell receptor beta chains derived from one specimen sequenced in a study of cytomegalovirus exposure and HLA in healthy donors. PCR involved 60 Vbeta and 13 Jbeta primers. The assay was immunoSEQ multiplex PCR, and TCRdb's table has in-frame clones only and misses some. Of about 54,000 clones in the sample, approximately 77% were seen once. Specimen: PBMCs. Every receptor here comes from a woman aged 18-35 years in good health and CMV-seronegative.

This clone was observed a few times. At one of its ends the junction is not consistent with the germline gene, which may arise from a read error. This chain joins TRBV27 and TRBJ2-6, with D perhaps matching TRBD1 (6 bases). This CDR3 comprises 17 residues. The V gene's germline CDR1 is MNHEY and CDR2 SMNVEV (reference sequence). The CDR3 reads CASSLETGIAGANGLTF. The CDR3 DNA is TGTGCCAGCAGTTTAGAAACAGGGATAGCTGGGGCCAACGGCCTGACTTTC.

This chain joins TRBV27 and TRBJ1-1; D may be TRBD1 (5 bases). V was trimmed by 8 bases and J by 5 bases, leaving 15 bases between them. Per germline, CDR1 MNHEY and CDR2 SMNVEV (reference sequence). The CDR3 runs to 13 residues. For the CDR3, the DNA is TGTGCCAGCGAAGCAGGGAGGGGTACTGAAGCTTTCTTT. This codes for CASEAGRGTEAFF.

The V and J genes are TRBV28 and TRBJ1-2, with 7 bases aligning to TRBD1. The ends lost 6 bases at V and 1 base at J; junction bases unmatched: 5. Per germline, CDR1 MDHEN and CDR2 SYDVKM. The CDR3 consists of 14 residues. CDR3 region: CASRQTGVNYGYTF. For the CDR3, the DNA is TGTGCCAGCAGGCAAACAGGGGTTAACTATGGCTACACCTTC.

This rearrangement joins TRBV5-4 to TRBJ2-3, with 10 nucleotides matching TRBD2. The V gene's germline CDR1 is SGHNT and CDR2 YYREEE (reference sequence). V lost 3 bases and J lost 4; bases outside the gene matches: 2. The CDR3 consists of 14 residues. The CDR3 loop is CASSSGTSADTQYF. CDR3 nucleotides: TGTGCCAGCAGCTCGGGGACTAGCGCAGATACGCAGTATTTT.

The chain recombines TRBV5-4 with TRBJ1-2; a possible D gene is TRBD1 (5 bases). V gave up 0 bases and J gave up 3 bases, with 9 bases separating them. This CDR3 is built from 14 residues. In germline, CDR1 is SGHNT, CDR2 YYREEE (reference sequence). The CDR3 is CASSLGGRDYGYTF. CDR3 nucleotides: TGTGCCAGCAGCTTGGGTGGCAGGGACTATGGCTACACCTTC.

The chain uses TRBV10-3 and TRBJ1-2, with 9 bases aligning to TRBD1. This CDR3 has 14 amino acids. In germline, CDR1 is ENHRY, CDR2 SYGVKD. V was pared by 7 bases and J by 0 bases, with 3 bases of the junction left unmatched. The CDR3 sequence is CAITGQGPNYGYTF. CDR3 bases: TGTGCCATCACCGGACAGGGGCCTAACTATGGCTACACCTTC.

The chain couples TRBV6-5 to TRBJ1-6; tentative D call: TRBD1 (6 bases). The CDR3 is 13 residues long. Per germline, CDR1 MNHEY and CDR2 SVGAGI. The V end lost 6 bases, the J end lost 6 bases, and 9 bases lay between the germline ends. The CDR3 protein is CASSPQGNSPLHF. Here the CDR3 DNA reads TGTGCCAGCAGCCCACAGGGTAATTCACCCCTCCACTTT.

J is TRBJ2-3 and V is TRBV11-2; maybe TRBD2 (5 bases). Germline loops: CDR1 SGHAT, CDR2 FQNNGV. CDR3 length equals 14 residues. V lost 6 bases to trimming and J lost 1 base, with 11 bases between them. As DNA, the CDR3 is TGTGCCAGCAGGTTTCTCGGGGGCACAGATACGCAGTATTTT. This gives the protein CASRFLGGTDTQYF.

The V and J genes are TRBV28 and TRBJ2-5; 9 nucleotides line up with TRBD2. The CDR3 runs 13 residues. With 6 bases clipped from V and 9 bases from J, the junction kept 8 bases outside the gene matches. Looked up from germline, CDR1 is MDHEN and CDR2 is SYDVKM. CDR3: CASRGASGMAQYF. The CDR3 nucleotides are TGTGCCAGCAGGGGGGCTAGCGGGATGGCCCAGTACTTC.

There are a few counts of this clone. The chain uses TRBV14 and TRBJ1-5; D perhaps matches TRBD1 (5 bases). The germline V and J ends were trimmed by 0 bases and 12 bases, with 21 bases remaining between them. Germline lookup yields CDR1 SGHDN and CDR2 FVKESK. This CDR3 comprises 16 residues. The DNA of the CDR3 is TGTGCCAGCAGCCAAGAGTTGGAGTCGGAGGGGATGCTCCAGCATTTT. Protein sequence: CASSQELESEGMLQHF.

V usage is TRBV5-1 and J usage is TRBJ2-7, with D perhaps matching TRBD2 (6 bases). The CDR3 has 13 residues. Trimming took off 5 bases at V and 5 bases at J, with 14 bases between the two ends. CDR1 and CDR2 from the germline V gene are SGHRS and YFSETQ. The CDR3 bases are TGCGCCAGCAGTGGCCAGCCGGGGGACGAGCAGTACTTC. It translates to CASSGQPGDEQYF.

On this clone: One end of the junction varies from germline; a read error may be responsible. The chain couples TRBV4-1 to TRBJ2-7, with D possibly TRBD2 on 5 matching bases. The CDR3 consists of 13 residues. From germline, CDR1 is MGHRA and CDR2 YSYEKL. CDR3 coding DNA: TGCGCCAGCAGACAAGATCGGGAAGCGAGGCAGTACTTC. It is translated as CASRQDREARQYF.

This rearrangement joins TRBV6-1 to TRBJ2-7; TRBD1 agrees at 8 bases. The CDR3 is 14 amino acids. V was clipped by 5 bases and J by 3 bases; unmatched bases: 6. CDR1 is MNHNS and CDR2 is SASEGT in the germline V gene. The CDR3 sequence: CASSTRTGSYEQYF. The CDR3 region has the DNA TGTGCCAGCAGTACACGGACAGGGAGCTACGAGCAGTACTTC.